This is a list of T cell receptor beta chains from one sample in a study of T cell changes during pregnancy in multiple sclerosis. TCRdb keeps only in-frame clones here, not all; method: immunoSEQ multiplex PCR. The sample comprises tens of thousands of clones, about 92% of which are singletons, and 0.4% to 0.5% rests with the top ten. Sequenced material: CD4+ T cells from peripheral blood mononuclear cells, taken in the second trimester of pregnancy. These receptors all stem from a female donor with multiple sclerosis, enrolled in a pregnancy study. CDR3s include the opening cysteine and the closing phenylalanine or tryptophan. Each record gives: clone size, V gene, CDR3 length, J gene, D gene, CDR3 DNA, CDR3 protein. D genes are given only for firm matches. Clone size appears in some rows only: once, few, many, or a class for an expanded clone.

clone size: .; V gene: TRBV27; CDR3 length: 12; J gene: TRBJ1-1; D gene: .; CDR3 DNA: TGTGCCAGCAGTTCCGGAGGCACTGAAGCTTTCTTT; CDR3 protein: CASSSGGTEAFF
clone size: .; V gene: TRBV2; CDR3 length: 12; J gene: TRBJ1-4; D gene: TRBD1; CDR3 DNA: TGTGCCAGCAGTGTCCGACAGGGGTTACTGTTTTTT; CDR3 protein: CASSVRQGLLFF
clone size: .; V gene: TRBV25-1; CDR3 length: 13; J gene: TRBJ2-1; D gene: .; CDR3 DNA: TGTGCCAGCAGTGAATTTGGCGGGGTTGGGCAGTTCTTC; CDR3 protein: CASSEFGGVGQFF
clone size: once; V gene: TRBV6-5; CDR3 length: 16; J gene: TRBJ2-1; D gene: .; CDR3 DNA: TGTGCCAGCAGTTGGGAGGGGACACGCTCCTACAATGAGCAGTTCTTC; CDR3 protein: CASSWEGTRSYNEQFF
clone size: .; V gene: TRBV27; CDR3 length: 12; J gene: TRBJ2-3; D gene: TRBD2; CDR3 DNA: TGTGCCAGTTCCTACCGGGGGGGAACGCAGTATTTT; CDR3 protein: CASSYRGGTQYF
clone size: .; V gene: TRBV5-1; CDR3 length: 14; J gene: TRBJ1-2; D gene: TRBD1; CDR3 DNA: TGCGCCAGCAGCCCAACGACAGGGGCAGATGGCTACACCTTC; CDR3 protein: CASSPTTGADGYTF
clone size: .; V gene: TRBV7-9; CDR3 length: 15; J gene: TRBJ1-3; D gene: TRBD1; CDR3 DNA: TGTGCCAGCAGCGTGACAGGGGAAATTGGAAACACCATATATTTT; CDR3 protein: CASSVTGEIGNTIYF
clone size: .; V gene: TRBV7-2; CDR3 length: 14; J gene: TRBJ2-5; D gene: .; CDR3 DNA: TGTGCCAGCAGCCAGGCCAGCAGATTGGAGACCCAGTACTTC; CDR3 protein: CASSQASRLETQYF
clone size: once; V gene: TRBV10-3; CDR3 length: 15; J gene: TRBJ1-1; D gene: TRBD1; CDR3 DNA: TGTGCCACCTTGGACAGGGGTTTTATGAACACTGAAGCTTTCTTT; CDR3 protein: CATLDRGFMNTEAFF
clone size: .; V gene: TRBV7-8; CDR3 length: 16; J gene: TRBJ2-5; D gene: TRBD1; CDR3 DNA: TGTGCCAGCAGCTTGGAAACTGGGACAGGGGGAGAGACCCAGTACTTC; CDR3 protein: CASSLETGTGGETQYF
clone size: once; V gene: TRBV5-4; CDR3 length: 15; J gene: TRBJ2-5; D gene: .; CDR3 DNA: TGTGCCAGCAGCGCGGGGACTGAAAGGATGAAGACCCAGTACTTC; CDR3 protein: CASSAGTERMKTQYF
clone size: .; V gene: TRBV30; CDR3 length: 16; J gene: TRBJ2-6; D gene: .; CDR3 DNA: TGTGCCTGGATTAAACAGGGCAGCTCTGGGGCCAACGTCCTGACTTTC; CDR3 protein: CAWIKQGSSGANVLTF
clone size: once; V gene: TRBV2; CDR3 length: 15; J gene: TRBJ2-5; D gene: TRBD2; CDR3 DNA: TGTGCCAGCAGTGAAGCGCTTACTAGCGGTCGGACCCAGTACTTC; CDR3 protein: CASSEALTSGRTQYF
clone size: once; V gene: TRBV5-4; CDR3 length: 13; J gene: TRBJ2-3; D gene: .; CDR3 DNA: TGTGCCAGCAGCTTGGGGCAGGGGGATACGCAGTATTTT; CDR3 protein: CASSLGQGDTQYF
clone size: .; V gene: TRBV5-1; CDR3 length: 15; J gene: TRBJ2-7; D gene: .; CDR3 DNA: TGCGCCAGCAGCTTGGGACCCTCTGGACTGTACGAGCAGTACTTC; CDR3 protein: CASSLGPSGLYEQYF
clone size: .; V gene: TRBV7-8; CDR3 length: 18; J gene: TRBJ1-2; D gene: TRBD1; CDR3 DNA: TGTGCCAGCAGCTTACGTTTCATTGACAGGGCTTCCAACTATGGCTACACCTTC; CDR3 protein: CASSLRFIDRASNYGYTF
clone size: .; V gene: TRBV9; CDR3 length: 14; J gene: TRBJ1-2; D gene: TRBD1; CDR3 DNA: TGTGCCAGCAGCTTCCGACAGGGGGCCTCTGGCTACACCTTC; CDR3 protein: CASSFRQGASGYTF
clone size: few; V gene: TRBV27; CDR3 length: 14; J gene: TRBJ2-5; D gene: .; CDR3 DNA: TGTGCCAGCAGTTCCCCTAGGTATCAAGAGACCCAGTACTTC; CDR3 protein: CASSSPRYQETQYF
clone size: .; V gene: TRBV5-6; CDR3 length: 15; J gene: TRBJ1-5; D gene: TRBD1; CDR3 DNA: TGTGCCAGCAGCCTAGGGACAGGGGTTAATCAGCCCCAGCATTTT; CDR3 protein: CASSLGTGVNQPQHF
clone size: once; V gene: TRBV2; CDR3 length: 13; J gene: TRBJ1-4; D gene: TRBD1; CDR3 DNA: TGTGCCAGCCGGGGACAGACTAATGAAAAACTGTTTTTT; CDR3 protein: CASRGQTNEKLFF
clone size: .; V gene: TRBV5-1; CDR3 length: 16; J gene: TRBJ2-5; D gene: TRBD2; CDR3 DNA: TGCGCCAGCAGCTTGGCCCTAGCGGGACCCCAAGAGACCCAGTACTTC; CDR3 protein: CASSLALAGPQETQYF
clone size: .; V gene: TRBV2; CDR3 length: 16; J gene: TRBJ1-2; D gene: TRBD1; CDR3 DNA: TGTGCCAGCAGTCCCCCAGGGACAGCCAGAAGCTATGGCTACACCTTC; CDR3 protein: CASSPPGTARSYGYTF
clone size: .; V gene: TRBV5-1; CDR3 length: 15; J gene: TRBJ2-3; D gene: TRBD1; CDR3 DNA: TGCGCCAGCAGCTTACAGGGGGCGGGCACAGATACGCAGTATTTT; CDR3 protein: CASSLQGAGTDTQYF
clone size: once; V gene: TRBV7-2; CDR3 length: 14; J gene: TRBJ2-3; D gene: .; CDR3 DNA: TGTGCCAGCAGCTTAGGGCTTAGCACAGATACGCAGTATTTT; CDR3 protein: CASSLGLSTDTQYF
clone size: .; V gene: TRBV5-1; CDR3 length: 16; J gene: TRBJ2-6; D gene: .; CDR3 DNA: TGCGCCAGCAGCTTACCAACGACTTCTGGGGCCAACGTCCTGACTTTC; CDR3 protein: CASSLPTTSGANVLTF
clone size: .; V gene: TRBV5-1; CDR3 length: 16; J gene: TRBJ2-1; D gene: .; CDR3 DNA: TGCGCCAGCAGCCCCGTTGGGAGAGGGTCCTACAATGAGCAGTTCTTC; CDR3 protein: CASSPVGRGSYNEQFF
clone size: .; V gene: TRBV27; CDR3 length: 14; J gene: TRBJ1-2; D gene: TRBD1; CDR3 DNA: TGTGCCAGCAATAAACAGGGGATTGGCTATGGCTACACCTTC; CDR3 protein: CASNKQGIGYGYTF
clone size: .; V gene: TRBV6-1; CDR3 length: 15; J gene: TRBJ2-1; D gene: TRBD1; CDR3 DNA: TGTGCCGCACAGGGGGCCGGCCGCTCCTACAATGAGCAGTTCTTC; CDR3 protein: CAAQGAGRSYNEQFF
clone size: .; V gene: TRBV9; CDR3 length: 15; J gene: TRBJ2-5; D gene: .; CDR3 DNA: TGTGCCAGCAGCCCTAGCCCCAGCGGGCGAGAGACCCAGTACTTC; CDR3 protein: CASSPSPSGRETQYF
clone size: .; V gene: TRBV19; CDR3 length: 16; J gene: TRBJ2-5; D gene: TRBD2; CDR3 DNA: TGTGCCAGTAGTATACAAAGAACTAGCGGGATCGAGACCCAGTACTTC; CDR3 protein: CASSIQRTSGIETQYF
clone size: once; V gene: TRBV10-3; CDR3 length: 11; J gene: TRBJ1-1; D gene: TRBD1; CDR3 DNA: TGTGCCATCAGACAGGGGACTGAAGCTTTCTTT; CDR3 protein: CAIRQGTEAFF
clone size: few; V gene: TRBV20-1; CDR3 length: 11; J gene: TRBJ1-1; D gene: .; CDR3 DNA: TGCAGTGCTACAGGTTTCCGCGAAGCTTTCTTT; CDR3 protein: CSATGFREAFF
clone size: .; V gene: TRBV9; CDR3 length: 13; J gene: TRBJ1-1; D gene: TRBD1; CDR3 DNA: TGTGCCAGCAGCGGAGGACAGGGGGGGGTAGCTTTCTTT; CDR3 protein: CASSGGQGGVAFF
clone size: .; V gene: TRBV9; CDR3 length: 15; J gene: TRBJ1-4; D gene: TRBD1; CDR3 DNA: TGTGCCAGCTCGCGTAGGGACAGAGCAAATGAAAAACTGTTTTTT; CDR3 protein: CASSRRDRANEKLFF
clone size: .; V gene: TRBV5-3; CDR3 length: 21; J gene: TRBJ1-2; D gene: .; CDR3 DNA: TGTGCCAGAAGCTTCCCGTTCAGGCCGATCGGGGTTTCGATTATAGTATATGGCTACACCTTC; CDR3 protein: CARSFPFRPIGVSIIVYGYTF
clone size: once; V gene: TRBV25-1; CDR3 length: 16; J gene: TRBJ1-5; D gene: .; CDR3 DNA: TGTGCCAGCAGTGAATATGGGACACATAGCAATCAGCCCCAGCATTTT; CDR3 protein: CASSEYGTHSNQPQHF
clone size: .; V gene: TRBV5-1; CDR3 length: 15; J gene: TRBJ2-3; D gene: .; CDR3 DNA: TGCGCCAGCAGCCGAGACACTTCTAGCACAGATACGCAGTATTTT; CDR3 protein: CASSRDTSSTDTQYF
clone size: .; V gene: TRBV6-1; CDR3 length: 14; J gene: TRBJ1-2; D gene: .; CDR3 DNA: TGTGCCAGCAGTGAACTCCCGGGGAATGGTGGCTACACCTTC; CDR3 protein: CASSELPGNGGYTF
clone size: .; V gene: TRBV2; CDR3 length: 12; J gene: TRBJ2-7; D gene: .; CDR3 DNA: TGTGCCAGCAAACCGGGAGACGCCGAGCAGTACTTC; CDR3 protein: CASKPGDAEQYF
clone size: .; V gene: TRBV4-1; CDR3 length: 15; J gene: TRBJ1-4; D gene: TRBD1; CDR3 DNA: TGCGCCAGCAGTCATAGGACAGGCGGGGATGAAAAACTGTTTTTT; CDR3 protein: CASSHRTGGDEKLFF
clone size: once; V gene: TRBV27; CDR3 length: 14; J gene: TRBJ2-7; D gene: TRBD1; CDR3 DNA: TGTGCCAGCAGAACTTACAGGGGTTTCCACGAGCAGTACTTC; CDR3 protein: CASRTYRGFHEQYF
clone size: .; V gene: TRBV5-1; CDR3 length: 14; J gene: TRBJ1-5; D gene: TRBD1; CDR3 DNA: TGCGCCAGCAGCCTAGGGACAGTCAATCAGCCCCAGCATTTT; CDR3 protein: CASSLGTVNQPQHF
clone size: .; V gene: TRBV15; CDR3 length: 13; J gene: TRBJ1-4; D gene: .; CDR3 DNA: TGTGCCACCAGCAGGGAGGGGAGTGAAAAACTGTTTTTT; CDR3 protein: CATSREGSEKLFF
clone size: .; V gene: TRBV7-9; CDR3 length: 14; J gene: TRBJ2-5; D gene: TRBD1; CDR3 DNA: TGTGCCATCGAGGGGGACAGGATATCGGAGACCCAGTACTTC; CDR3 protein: CAIEGDRISETQYF
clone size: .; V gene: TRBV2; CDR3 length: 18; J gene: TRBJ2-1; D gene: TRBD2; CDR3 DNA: TGTGCCAGCAGTGAACGTCCCGGGACTAGTTTGGGACCCAATGAGCAGTTCTTC; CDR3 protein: CASSERPGTSLGPNEQFF
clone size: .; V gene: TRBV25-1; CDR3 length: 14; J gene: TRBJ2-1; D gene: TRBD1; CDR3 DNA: TGTGCCAGCAGGGGGACAGGGGAGGTCAATGAGCAGTTCTTC; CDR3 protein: CASRGTGEVNEQFF
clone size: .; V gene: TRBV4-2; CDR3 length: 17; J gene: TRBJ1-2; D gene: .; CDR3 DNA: TGTGCCAGCAGCCCGCGGGGGGGGCTACGGGTTAACTATGGCTACACCTTC; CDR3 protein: CASSPRGGLRVNYGYTF
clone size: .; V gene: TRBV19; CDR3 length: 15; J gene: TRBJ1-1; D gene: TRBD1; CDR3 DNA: TGTGCCAGTAGTGTCAGACAGGGTACAAACACTGAAGCTTTCTTT; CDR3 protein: CASSVRQGTNTEAFF
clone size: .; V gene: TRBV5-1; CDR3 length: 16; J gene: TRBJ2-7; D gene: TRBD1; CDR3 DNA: TGCGCCAGCAGCTTGTTAGGGGCTGGACAGGGATACGAGCAGTACTTC; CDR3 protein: CASSLLGAGQGYEQYF
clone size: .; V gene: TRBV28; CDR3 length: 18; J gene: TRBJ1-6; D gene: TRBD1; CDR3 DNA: TGTGCCAGCAGTTTATCGGGGACAGGGCGGGGAATCGGTTCACCCCTCCACTTT; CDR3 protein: CASSLSGTGRGIGSPLHF
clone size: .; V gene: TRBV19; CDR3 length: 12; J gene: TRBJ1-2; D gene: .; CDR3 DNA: TGTGCCGCCGGGGTGACTAACTATGGCTACACCTTC; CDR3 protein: CAAGVTNYGYTF
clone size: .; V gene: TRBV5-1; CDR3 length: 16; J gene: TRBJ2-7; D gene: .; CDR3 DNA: TGCGCCAGCAGCTTGACTGGATCTGCAGGGTTCCACGAGCAGTACTTC; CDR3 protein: CASSLTGSAGFHEQYF
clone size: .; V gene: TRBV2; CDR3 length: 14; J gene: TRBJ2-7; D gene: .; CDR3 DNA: TGTGCCAGCAAGAAAGTTACGAGCTCCTACGAGCAGTACTTC; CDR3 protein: CASKKVTSSYEQYF